This T cell receptor (beta chain) stems from a study of blood T cell repertoires in COVID-19. How the authors handled the data: For nucleated cells, counts were estimated from reference gene primer amplification. Libraries were prepared by immunoSEQ multiplex PCR; TCRdb keeps only in-frame clonotypes and omits some of them. The V and J calls and the clone size are those of that table, but D and trimming were determined from the DNA. Of 200,000 to 250,000 clones in the sample, about 85% were seen once. With 3 bases removed from V and 8 bases from J, the gap between germline ends came to 11 bases. This CDR3 comprises 13 residues. Germline V gives CDR1 MNHEY, CDR2 SVGEGT.

Sequencing was performed on peripheral blood. The origin of this receptor is an elderly woman with active or convalescent COVID-19. V usage is TRBV6-2 or TRBV6-3 and J usage is TRBJ2-1, with D possibly being TRBD2 (6 bases). The CDR3 DNA reads TGTGCCAGCAGTTATTCGGGAGTCCATGAGCAGTTCTTC. Translated: CASSYSGVHEQFF.